These 9 T cell receptor beta chains were all obtained from the same sample, sequenced in a study of human T cells and chemical hapten exposure. One entry per CDR3 protein, called by TCRdb with MiXCR from the RACE reads. The sample lists fewer than 300,000 distinct CDR3 sequences, about 7.7% occurring once. Time point: pre-sensitization, week 0. Treatment reported: therapeutic diphenylcyclopropenone sensitization with weekly scalp DPC. The source material was whole blood, sampled in connection with sensitization to the hapten diphenylcyclopropenone (DPC). The receptors come from a man in his late teens or twenties with alopecia areata. Some clones in this sample may be carry-over from other donors' samples.

This clonotype showed up just a few times. The gene calls are TRBV7-2 and TRBJ1-4; D not resolved. The germline V and J ends were trimmed by 3 bases and 8 bases, with 10 bases remaining between them. The CDR3 sequence is 13 residues long. Germline V gene sequence: CDR1 SGHTA, CDR2 FQGNSA. CDR3 region: CASSLSAVEKLFF. The CDR3 coding sequence is TGTGCCAGCAGCTTGTCAGCGGTGGAAAAACTGTTTTTT.

In its sample, this clonotype was seen a few times. V is TRBV3-1 and J is TRBJ2-7; a weak D match, TRBD2 (5 bases). CDR1 and CDR2 from the germline V gene are LGHDT and YNNKEL (reference sequence). The CDR3 is 14 residues long. Deletions cut 0 bases from V and 3 bases from J, with 9 bases between. The CDR3 region has the DNA TGTGCCAGCAGCCAAGATCTAGCCGTCTACGAGCAGTACTTC. Translation gives CASSQDLAVYEQYF.

In this sample, this clonotype turned up a few times. The chain carries TRBV5-1 and TRBJ2-7; no definite D call. CDR3 size: 13 residues. Per germline, CDR1 SGHRS and CDR2 YFSETQ. V shed 2 bases and J shed 6 bases, with 12 bases lying between them. In DNA, the CDR3 is TGCGCCAGCAGCTTACGGTCAAGTCCCGAGCAGTACTTC. Amino acid sequence: CASSLRSSPEQYF.

In its sample, this clonotype was seen a few times. CDR3 loop: CSAFPGRPNQPQHF. In DNA form, the CDR3 reads TGCAGTGCTTTCCCAGGCAGGCCCAATCAGCCCCAGCATTTT. This rearrangement joins TRBV20-1 to TRBJ1-5; D remains unclear. V was cut by 5 bases and J by 3 bases, with 14 bases left in between. Germline V gives CDR1 DFQATT, CDR2 SNEGSKA (reference sequence). CDR3 length: 14 residues.

This clonotype was picked up a small number of times. DNA for the CDR3: TGTGCCAGCAGTTTCGGTTTGTCTTGGCTGTTCTTC. Encoded protein: CASSFGLSWLFF. The J gene is TRBJ2-1, the V gene TRBV28, with no clear D. V gave up 3 bases and J gave up 15 bases, with 15 bases separating them. The CDR3 length is 12 residues. Germline V CDR1 and CDR2: MDHEN, SYDVKM.

The chain has TRBV7-9 and TRBJ1-6; weak D call: TRBD1 (5 bases). The CDR3 totals 14 residues. The V end lost 0 bases, the J end lost 9 bases, and 9 bases lay between the germline ends. The germline V gene has CDR1 SEHNR and CDR2 FQNEAQ (reference sequence). The CDR3 nucleotides read TGTGCCAGCAGCTTAGCCGGGGGGTTTTCACCCCTCCACTTT. Protein sequence: CASSLAGGFSPLHF.

This clonotype was detected ten times or more. The chain is built from TRBV7-9 and TRBJ1-6; 8 bases fit TRBD1. Germline CDR1 SEHNR, CDR2 FQNEAQ (reference sequence). V was pared by 5 bases and J by 10 bases, with 10 bases of the junction left unmatched. The CDR3 length is 15 residues. The CDR3 nucleotides are TGTGCCAGCAGCGGGAGGACAGGGCAACAATCACCCCTCCACTTT. Translated: CASSGRTGQQSPLHF.

In its sample, this clonotype was seen a few times. The V gene is TRBV5-5, the J gene TRBJ1-6; D gene uncertain. CDR1 and CDR2 from the germline V gene are SGHKS and YYEKEE (reference sequence). V lost 8 bases, J lost 10 bases, and 16 bases lay in between. The CDR3 runs to 13 residues. The CDR3 loop is CASSLIGHSPLHF. In nucleotides, the CDR3 is TGTGCCAGTAGCCTAATCGGGCACTCACCCCTCCACTTT. Full variable domain (rest looked up from reference TRBV5-5 and TRBJ1-6): DAGVTQSPTHLIKTRGQQVTLRCSPISGHKSVSWYQQVLGQGPQFIFQYYEKEERGRGNFPDRFSARQFPNYSSELNVNALLLGDSALYLCASSLIGHSPLHFGNGTRLTVT.

This clonotype was seen many times. The V call is TRBV4-1, the J call TRBJ2-1; D remains ambiguous. This CDR3 spans 15 amino acids. Trimming shortened V by 1 base and J by 0 bases, and 7 bases separated the two germline ends. Germline CDR1 is MGHRA and CDR2 is YSYEKL. CDR3: CASSQVPDSYNEQFF. The CDR3 DNA follows: TGCGCCAGCAGCCAAGTTCCGGACTCCTACAATGAGCAGTTCTTC.